The sequence of this TCR beta chain was determined in a study of cytomegalovirus exposure and HLA in healthy donors. On the study more broadly: Unique TCRs numbering around 80 million, obtained from HLA-typed donors, made up an early data release.

V lost 5 bases and J 3 bases, leaving 17 bases between the germline ends. CDR3 length: 16 amino acids. Per germline, CDR1 SGHNT and CDR2 YYREEE (reference sequence). General study results and limits: Prediction of most subjects' HLA-A and HLA-B alleles by TCR beta sequences was reportedly accurate.

This clone showed up just a few times. The antigen is unknown. With 60 Vbeta and 13 Jbeta primers, the PCR was carried out. Here immunoSEQ multiplex PCR was the method, and the copy in TCRdb shows in-frame clones only, minus some. Of under 250,000 clones in the sample, more than 70% were seen once. Healthy donors of bone marrow made up the group. The sequenced sample was PBMCs. V usage is TRBV5-4 and J usage is TRBJ2-2; tentative D call: TRBD1 (5 bases). The sequence was obtained from a boy between 10 and 17 years old in good health and CMV-seronegative. DNA of the CDR3: TGTGCCAGCAGTCCACAGAATCTGGGGCACACCGGGGAGCTGTTTTTT. This gives the protein CASSPQNLGHTGELFF.